The rows below give T cell receptor beta chains drawn from one sample of a study of cytotoxic CD8 clonotypes in ibrutinib-treated CLL. Method: immunoSEQ multiplex PCR; TCRdb's copy keeps in-frame clones and lacks some. The table has tens of thousands of clones, roughly 80% seen once. This specimen was PBMCs, taken after 12 months of ibrutinib treatment. The receptors come from a human donor with chronic lymphocytic leukemia. Both conserved end residues are part of each CDR3. Fields, in order: D gene, V gene, J gene, clone size, CDR3 DNA, CDR3 protein. The D gene is left open where the match is weak. A clone size is listed for some rows: how often the clone was seen (once, few, many), or a class if it is expanded.

>-|TRBV6-6|TRBJ1-5|few
TGTGCCAGCCGGGAGGGGCGGGGGGGCAATCAGCCCCAGCATTTT
CASREGRGGNQPQHF
>-|TRBV7-2|TRBJ2-1|-
TGTGCCAGCCGGTCCAGCGGGTACAATGAGCAGTTCTTC
CASRSSGYNEQFF
>TRBD1|TRBV19|TRBJ2-6|-
TGTGCCAGTAGTGACAGGGGGTGGCCCTCTGGGGCCAACGTCCTGACTTTC
CASSDRGWPSGANVLTF
>-|TRBV7-7|TRBJ2-1|-
TGTGCCAGCAGCTTAAACATTTACAATGAGCAGTTCTTC
CASSLNIYNEQFF
>-|TRBV29-1|TRBJ2-5|once
TGCAGCGTTTTTTCGTTCGGCCTCCAAGAGACCCAGTACTTC
CSVFSFGLQETQYF
>-|TRBV27|TRBJ1-2|-
TGTGCCAGCAGTCCCAGGTCGGTAAAAGGCTACACCTTC
CASSPRSVKGYTF
>-|TRBV30|TRBJ2-6|-
TGTGCCTGGAACCCTCGGGGGCTGGGTGGGGCCAACGTCCTGACTTTC
CAWNPRGLGGANVLTF
>-|TRBV5-1|TRBJ2-7|-
TGCGCCAGCAGCTTAGGCAGGGGTTCCTACGAGCAGTACTTC
CASSLGRGSYEQYF
>-|TRBV4-3|TRBJ1-2|-
TGCGCCAGCAGCCAAGAAAGAGGAGCCCAGGCCCGCTATGGCTACACCTTC
CASSQERGAQARYGYTF
>TRBD2|TRBV5-1|TRBJ2-3|-
TGCGCCAGCGGATCAAGCGGGAGGGCCTCCCCAGATACGCAGTATTTT
CASGSSGRASPDTQYF
>-|TRBV5-5|TRBJ1-5|once
TGTGCCAGCAGCTTGACGGCTTCGGGCAATCAGCCCCAGCATTTT
CASSLTASGNQPQHF
>-|TRBV28|TRBJ2-5|few
TGTGCCAGCAGTTCCGGACGGGGAGCCGCGGAGACCCAGTACTTC
CASSSGRGAAETQYF
>-|TRBV27|TRBJ2-1|-
TGTGCCAGCAGTTGGGCGGCCGGGGGCTACAATGAGCAGTTCTTC
CASSWAAGGYNEQFF
>-|TRBV2|TRBJ1-2|-
TGTGCCAGCAGTGAAGCCACTAAACAAAACTTC
CASSEATKQNF
>-|TRBV12-5|TRBJ1-1|-
TGTGCTAGTGGTTTGGGCCGAGGGGGGGCGCGTGCTGAAGCTTTCTTT
CASGLGRGGARAEAFF
>-|TRBV30|TRBJ2-7|once
TGTGCCTGGAGTGGGCCGGTGGGGTACGAGCAGTACTTC
CAWSGPVGYEQYF
>-|TRBV7-9|TRBJ1-2|-
TGTGCCAGCAGCTTAGGGTTGTCTAACTATGGCTACACCTTC
CASSLGLSNYGYTF
>-|TRBV4-3|TRBJ1-2|many
TGCGCCAGCAGCCAAGATCCGGTCCCGGGGGGAGGGGGCTACACCTTC
CASSQDPVPGGGGYTF
>-|TRBV19|TRBJ1-1|-
TGTGCCAGTAGTGCCAGGGTGTTGGGTGAAGCTTTCTTT
CASSARVLGEAFF
>-|TRBV30|TRBJ2-5|-
TGTGCCTGGAGTGTGGCCGGGGAGACCCAGTACTTC
CAWSVAGETQYF
>TRBD2|TRBV4-2|TRBJ2-3|-
TGTGCCAGCAGCCAACAGACTAGCGGGACAGATACGCAGTATTTT
CASSQQTSGTDTQYF
>-|TRBV28|TRBJ2-6|-
TGTGCCAGCAGTCTCACTCCGGGCAACGTCCTGACTTTC
CASSLTPGNVLTF
>-|TRBV6-6|TRBJ1-1|-
TGTGCCAGCAGGACCCGCAGGGGCGGTCGGACTGAAGCTTTCTTT
CASRTRRGGRTEAFF
>-|TRBV2|TRBJ1-5|-
TGTGCCACTCAAGGGCAGGCCAATCAGCCCCAGCATTTT
CATQGQANQPQHF
>-|TRBV27|TRBJ2-7|-
TGTGCCACCCAGGGGAGGGGTTCCTACGAGCAGTACTTC
CATQGRGSYEQYF
>-|TRBV28|TRBJ1-1|few
TGTGCCAGCAGTCCTGGGACGGTGAACACTGAAGCTTTCTTT
CASSPGTVNTEAFF
>-|TRBV11-2|TRBJ2-1|-
TGTGCCAGCAGCTTCACCCGCGACCTCAATGAGCAGTTCTTC
CASSFTRDLNEQFF
>TRBD2|TRBV7-9|TRBJ2-5|once
TGTGCCAGCAGCTTAGGGCTAGCGGCCTATATCCAAGAGACCCAGTACTTC
CASSLGLAAYIQETQYF
>-|TRBV5-4|TRBJ2-3|-
TGTGCCAGCAGCTCAGGGGGAGGAGATACGCAGTATTTT
CASSSGGGDTQYF
>TRBD2|TRBV14|TRBJ2-7|-
TGTGCCAGCAGCCAGACCCTAGCGGGGGGGCGGAGCGAGCAGTACTTC
CASSQTLAGGRSEQYF
>TRBD1|TRBV29-1|TRBJ2-7|-
TGCAGCGTCCGGGCCGGGACAGGGGCCTACGAGCAGTACTTC
CSVRAGTGAYEQYF
>-|TRBV5-1|TRBJ2-3|-
TGTGCCAGCAGCTTCGCACCAGGAGATACGCAGTATTTT
CASSFAPGDTQYF
>TRBD1|TRBV27|TRBJ2-5|few
TGTGCCAGCAGCGGGACAGGGGGGTACCAAGAGACCCAGTACTTC
CASSGTGGYQETQYF
>-|TRBV28|TRBJ1-6|-
TGTGCCAGCAGTTTAGGGTGGGGCAGGGACTTAGGGAATAATTCACCCCTCCACTTT
CASSLGWGRDLGNNSPLHF
>-|TRBV10-3|TRBJ2-2|-
TGTGCCATCGACCCGGGAGTAGGGACCGGGGAGCTGTTTTTT
CAIDPGVGTGELFF
>-|TRBV29-1|TRBJ2-5|-
TGCAGCGCCGAAAGGAGGGGGGGGTTGGGAGAGACCCAGTACTTC
CSAERRGGLGETQYF
>TRBD2|TRBV2|TRBJ2-3|-
TGTGCCAGCGGGACTAGCGGGGAAACTAGCACAGATACGCAGTATTTT
CASGTSGETSTDTQYF